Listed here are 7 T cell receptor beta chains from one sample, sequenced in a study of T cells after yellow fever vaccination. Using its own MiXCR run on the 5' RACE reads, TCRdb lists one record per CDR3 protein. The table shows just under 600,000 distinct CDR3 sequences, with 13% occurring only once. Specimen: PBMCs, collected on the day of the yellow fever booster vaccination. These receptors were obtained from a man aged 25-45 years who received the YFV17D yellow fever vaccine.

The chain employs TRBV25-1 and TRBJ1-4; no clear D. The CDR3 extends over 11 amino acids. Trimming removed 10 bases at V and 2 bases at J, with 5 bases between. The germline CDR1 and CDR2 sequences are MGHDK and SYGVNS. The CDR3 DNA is TGTGCCACGTGGACTAATGAAAAACTGTTTTTT. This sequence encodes CATWTNEKLFF.

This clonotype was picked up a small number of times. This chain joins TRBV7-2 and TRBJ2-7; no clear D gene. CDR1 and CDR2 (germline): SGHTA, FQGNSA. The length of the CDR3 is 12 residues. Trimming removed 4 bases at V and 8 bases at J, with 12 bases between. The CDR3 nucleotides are TGTGCCAGCAGCTACAGCCCCGTGAAGCAGTACTTC. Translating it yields CASSYSPVKQYF.

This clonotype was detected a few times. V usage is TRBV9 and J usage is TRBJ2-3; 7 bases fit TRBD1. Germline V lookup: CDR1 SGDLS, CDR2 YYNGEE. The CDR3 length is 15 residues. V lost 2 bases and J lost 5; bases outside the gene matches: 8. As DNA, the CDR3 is TGTGCCAGCAGCGTGGACAGGTCTTCCAAAGATACGCAGTATTTT. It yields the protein CASSVDRSSKDTQYF.

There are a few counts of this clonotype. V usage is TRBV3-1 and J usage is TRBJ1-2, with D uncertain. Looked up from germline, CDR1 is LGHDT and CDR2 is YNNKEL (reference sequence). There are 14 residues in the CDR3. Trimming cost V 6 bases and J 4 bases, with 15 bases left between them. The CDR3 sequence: CASSTLQGSYGYTF. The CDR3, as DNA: TGTGCCAGCAGTACACTCCAAGGAAGCTATGGCTACACCTTC.

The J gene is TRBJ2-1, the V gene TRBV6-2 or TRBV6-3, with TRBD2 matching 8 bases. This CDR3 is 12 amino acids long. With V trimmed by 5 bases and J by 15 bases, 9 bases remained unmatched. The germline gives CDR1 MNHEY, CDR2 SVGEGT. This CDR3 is CASSQTRTSLFF. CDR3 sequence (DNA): TGTGCCAGCAGTCAAACCCGGACTAGCCTGTTCTTC.

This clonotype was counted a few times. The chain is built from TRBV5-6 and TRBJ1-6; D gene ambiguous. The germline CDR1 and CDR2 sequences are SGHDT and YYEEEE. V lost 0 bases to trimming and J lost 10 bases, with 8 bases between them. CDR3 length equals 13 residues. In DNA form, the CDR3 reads TGTGCCAGCAGCTTGGGACAAGTCTCACCCCTCCACTTT. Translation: CASSLGQVSPLHF.

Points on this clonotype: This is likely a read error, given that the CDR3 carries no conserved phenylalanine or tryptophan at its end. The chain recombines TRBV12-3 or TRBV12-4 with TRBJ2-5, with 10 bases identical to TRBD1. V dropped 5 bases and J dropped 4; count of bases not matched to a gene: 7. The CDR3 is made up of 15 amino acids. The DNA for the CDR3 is TGTGCCAGCAGTCCCGGGACAGGGGTGGGAGAGACCCAGTACCTC. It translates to CASSPGTGVGETQYL.